Listed below are T cell receptor beta chains from one sample, sequenced in a study of cytomegalovirus exposure and HLA in healthy donors. Measured with immunoSEQ multiplex PCR; TCRdb has only the in-frame clones, and not every one. The top ten clones hold 2.2% of a sample with approximately 120,000 clones, 65% to 90% of them seen once. Material for sequencing was PBMCs. These receptors originate from a woman younger than 45 in good health and CMV-seronegative. Each CDR3 is given with its conserved first and last residue. The D gene is left open where the match is weak. Only some rows state a clone size, as once, few, many or a class for expanded clones.

clone_size,j_call,d_call,v_call,cdr3_nt,cdr3_aa
.,TRBJ2-5,TRBD2,TRBV9,TGTGCCAGCAGCGTTGGAGCGGGAGCGGGAGAGACCCAGTACTTC,CASSVGAGAGETQYF
.,TRBJ2-1,TRBD2,TRBV2,TGTGCCAGCAGTGAAGCTTGGGCTAGCGGGAATGAGCAGTTCTTC,CASSEAWASGNEQFF
.,TRBJ1-2,.,TRBV7-9,TGTGCCAGCAGCCCCCTCTATGCCGATTCGGGTGGCTACACCTTC,CASSPLYADSGGYTF
few,TRBJ2-1,TRBD1,TRBV7-3,TGTGCCAGCAGCGAACAGGGGGCGCGAGGCAATGAGCAGTTCTTC,CASSEQGARGNEQFF
.,TRBJ2-5,TRBD2,TRBV2,TGTGCCAGCACCCCCCAGGGACCAGCGGGAGGGGGGACCCAGTACTTC,CASTPQGPAGGGTQYF
.,TRBJ1-1,.,TRBV5-8,TGTGCCAGCAGCTTGGCTTCTAAGGCTTTCTTT,CASSLASKAFF
.,TRBJ2-7,.,TRBV4-2,TGTGCCAGCAGCCCAGGAACAGGGTTCGTCTCCGAGCAGTACTTC,CASSPGTGFVSEQYF
.,TRBJ2-1,.,TRBV30,TGTGCCTGGAGTGTGGGAGGCCTATCCAATGAGCAGTTCTTC,CAWSVGGLSNEQFF
.,TRBJ2-7,TRBD2,TRBV18,TGTGCCAGCTCACCAGACGGGGGAGGGTCCGGAAAGCAGCACTTC,CASSPDGGGSGKQHF
.,TRBJ1-1,TRBD1,TRBV7-9,TGTGCCAGCAGCTCGACAGGGCCTCAACTAGGTGAAGCTTTCTTT,CASSSTGPQLGEAFF
.,TRBJ2-3,.,TRBV30,TGTGCCCGATCAGGGAAGGGGGCAGATACGCAGTATTTT,CARSGKGADTQYF
few,TRBJ1-2,TRBD1,TRBV19,TGTGCCAGTAGCAAACTTCGACAGGGGAACTATGGCTACACCTTC,CASSKLRQGNYGYTF
.,TRBJ1-1,TRBD1,TRBV4-1,TGCGCCAGCAGCCAAGTAACTCGCCGGGACAGGGGTAACACTGAAGCTTTCTTT,CASSQVTRRDRGNTEAFF
.,TRBJ2-3,.,TRBV5-1,TGCGCCAGCAGCTTGACTAGCAACACAGATACGCAGTATTTT,CASSLTSNTDTQYF
.,TRBJ1-6,.,TRBV5-4,TGTGCCAGCAGCTTGTGGGCCTCCAATTCACCCCTCCACTTT,CASSLWASNSPLHF
.,TRBJ2-2,.,TRBV29-1,TGCAGCGTTACTCAGGGCGCCGGCGGGGAGCTGTTTTTT,CSVTQGAGGELFF
.,TRBJ1-1,.,TRBV11-3,TGTGCCAGCAGCTTCGAGGGGGACGCTGAAGCTTTCTTT,CASSFEGDAEAFF
.,TRBJ1-1,.,TRBV7-2,TGTGCCACCCATCGGGGGGAGCCTGAAGCTTTCTTT,CATHRGEPEAFF
.,TRBJ1-6,.,TRBV2,TGTGCCAGCAGCCCCCGTGGGGACTACTATAATTCACCCCTCCACTTT,CASSPRGDYYNSPLHF
.,TRBJ2-1,TRBD2,TRBV10-1,TGCGCCACAAGGGAAGCGGGAGGTTCGAATGAGCAGTTCTTC,CATREAGGSNEQFF
.,TRBJ2-2,.,TRBV19,TGTGCCAGTAGTATCCCTCGAGGGGGGAGGGCGGGGGAGCTGTTTTTT,CASSIPRGGRAGELFF
.,TRBJ2-1,.,TRBV6-4,TGTGCCAGCAGTGACGGGTCGGCTAGCCGGCAGTTCTTC,CASSDGSASRQFF
.,TRBJ2-1,TRBD2,TRBV7-8,TGTGCCAGCAGCCTAGCAAGACTAGCGGGAGGGCCAACCGACCACAATGAGCAGTTCTTC,CASSLARLAGGPTDHNEQFF
.,TRBJ1-6,.,TRBV6-5,TGTGCCAGCAGCCCCTTCAGCGGTTCACCCCTCCACTTT,CASSPFSGSPLHF
.,TRBJ1-5,.,TRBV27,TGTGCCAGCAGTTCAACAGGGTACAATCAGCCCCAGCATTTT,CASSSTGYNQPQHF
.,TRBJ1-6,TRBD1,TRBV14,TGTGCCAGCAGAGGCGGGACAGGACCACGATCCTATAATTCACCCCTCCACTTT,CASRGGTGPRSYNSPLHF
few,TRBJ2-3,TRBD2,TRBV5-1,TGCGCCAGCAGCTTGGGGACTAGCGGATCAGATACGCAGTATTTT,CASSLGTSGSDTQYF
.,TRBJ2-7,TRBD2,TRBV19,TGTGCCAGTAGTATCGTCGGGAGGGGCGACGAGCAGTACTTC,CASSIVGRGDEQYF
.,TRBJ1-1,.,TRBV18,TGTGCCAGCTCACGTGGAGAATACACTGAAGCTTTCTTT,CASSRGEYTEAFF
few,TRBJ2-7,.,TRBV9,TGTGCCAGCAGCGTAGAAGAGGGCCCAATCTACGAGCAGTACTTC,CASSVEEGPIYEQYF
.,TRBJ2-3,TRBD1,TRBV27,TGTGCCAGCAGTTTAACCCGGGACAGGGGCACAGATACGCAGTATTTT,CASSLTRDRGTDTQYF
few,TRBJ2-4,TRBD2,TRBV13,TGTGCCAGCAGCATAAGCGTAGCGGGAGCCAAAAACATTCAGTACTTC,CASSISVAGAKNIQYF
.,TRBJ2-7,.,TRBV11-2,TGTGCCAGCAGCCAGGTCCGTAAGCAGTACTTC,CASSQVRKQYF
.,TRBJ2-7,.,TRBV28,TGTGCCAGGCCGGGACAAATTGCTCTTTCCTACGAGCAGTACTTC,CARPGQIALSYEQYF
.,TRBJ2-7,TRBD2,TRBV27,TGTGCCAGCAAGCTAGCGGGGGGGGCCTACGAGCAGTACTTC,CASKLAGGAYEQYF
.,TRBJ2-4,.,TRBV19,TGTGCCAGTAGTGAGAAGGTCGGGGGAAGGAACATTCAGTACTTC,CASSEKVGGRNIQYF
.,TRBJ2-2,.,TRBV21-1,TGTGCCAGAGAATGGGGGGGGATAAGCAGGGCCGGGGAGCTGTTTTTT,CAREWGGISRAGELFF
.,TRBJ2-6,TRBD2,TRBV11-1,TGTGCCAGCAGCTTATATAGCGGGGGATCTGGGGCCAACGTCCTGACTTTC,CASSLYSGGSGANVLTF
.,TRBJ1-5,TRBD1,TRBV28,TGTGCCAGCAGTGCTGGGGACAGGGGCAGGAGCAATCAGCCCCAGCATTTT,CASSAGDRGRSNQPQHF
.,TRBJ2-5,.,TRBV6-4,TGTGCCAGCAGAGGGGCGGATTGGGAGACCCAGTACTTC,CASRGADWETQYF
.,TRBJ2-7,TRBD1,TRBV19,TGTGCCAGTAGTATGGGACAGGGGACCGAGCAGTACTTC,CASSMGQGTEQYF
few,TRBJ2-1,TRBD2,TRBV5-1,TGCGCCAGCAGCTCCCGAAGGAGCGGGAGTTTCAATGAGCAGTTCTTC,CASSSRRSGSFNEQFF
.,TRBJ2-7,.,TRBV6-1,TGTGCCAGCAGTGAGTCAGGAACCTACGAGCAGTACTTC,CASSESGTYEQYF
.,TRBJ2-1,.,TRBV4-2,TGTGCCAGCAGCCAAGATGCCCCGGGAACTTTGCATGAGCAGTTCTTC,CASSQDAPGTLHEQFF
.,TRBJ1-6,.,TRBV6-5,TGTGCCAGCAGTTACTTAAAATATAATTCACCCCTCCACTTT,CASSYLKYNSPLHF
.,TRBJ2-3,TRBD2,TRBV9,TGTGCCAGCAGCCCCCGACTAGCGGGAGTTGATACGCAGTATTTT,CASSPRLAGVDTQYF
.,TRBJ1-4,.,TRBV28,TGTGCCAGCAGGCCTCTGAGCCCAACTAATGAAAAACTGTTTTTT,CASRPLSPTNEKLFF
.,TRBJ1-2,.,TRBV6-5,TGTGCCAGCAGTTACTCTGGGGGGGGCTCTAACTATGGCTACACCTTC,CASSYSGGGSNYGYTF
.,TRBJ2-3,TRBD2,TRBV28,TGTGCCAGCAAGACTAGCGGATCTATATTTAGCACAGATACGCAGTATTTT,CASKTSGSIFSTDTQYF
.,TRBJ2-7,TRBD1,TRBV5-1,TGCGCCAGCAGCTCAGGACAGGGCACCTACGAGCAGTACTTC,CASSSGQGTYEQYF